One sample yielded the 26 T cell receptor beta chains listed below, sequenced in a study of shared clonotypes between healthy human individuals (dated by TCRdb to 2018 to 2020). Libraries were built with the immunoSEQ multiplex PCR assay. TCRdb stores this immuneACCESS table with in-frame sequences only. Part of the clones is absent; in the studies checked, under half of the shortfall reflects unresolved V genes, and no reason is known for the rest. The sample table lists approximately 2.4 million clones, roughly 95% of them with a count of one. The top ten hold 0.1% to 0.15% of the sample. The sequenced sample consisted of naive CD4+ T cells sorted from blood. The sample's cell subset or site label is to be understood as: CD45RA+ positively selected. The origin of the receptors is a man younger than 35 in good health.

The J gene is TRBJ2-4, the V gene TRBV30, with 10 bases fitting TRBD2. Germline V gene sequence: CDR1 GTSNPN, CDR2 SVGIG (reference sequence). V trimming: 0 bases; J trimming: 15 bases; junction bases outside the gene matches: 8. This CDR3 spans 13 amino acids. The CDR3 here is CAWSVGLAGVPYF. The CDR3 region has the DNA TGTGCCTGGAGTGTAGGCCTAGCGGGAGTCCCGTACTTC.

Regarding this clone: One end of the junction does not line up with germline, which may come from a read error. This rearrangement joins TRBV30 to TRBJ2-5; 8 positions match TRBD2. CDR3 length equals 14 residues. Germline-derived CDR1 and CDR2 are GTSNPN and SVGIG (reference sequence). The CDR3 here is CVWRGAGGSETQYF. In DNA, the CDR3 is TGTGTCTGGAGAGGCGCGGGGGGCTCTGAGACCCAGTACTTC.

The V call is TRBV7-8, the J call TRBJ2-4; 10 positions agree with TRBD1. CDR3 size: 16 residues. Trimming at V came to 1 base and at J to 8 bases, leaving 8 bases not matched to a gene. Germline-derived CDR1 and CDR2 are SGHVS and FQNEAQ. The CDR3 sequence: CASSLGDRGPRDIQYF. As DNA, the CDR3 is TGTGCCAGCAGCTTAGGGGACAGGGGTCCGCGTGACATTCAGTACTTC.

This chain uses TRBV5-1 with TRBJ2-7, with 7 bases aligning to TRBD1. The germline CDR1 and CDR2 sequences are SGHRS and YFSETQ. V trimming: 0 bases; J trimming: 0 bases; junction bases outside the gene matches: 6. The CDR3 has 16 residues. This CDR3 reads CASSLGPGQSSYEQYF. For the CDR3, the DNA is TGCGCCAGCAGCTTGGGACCGGGACAGAGCTCCTACGAGCAGTACTTC.

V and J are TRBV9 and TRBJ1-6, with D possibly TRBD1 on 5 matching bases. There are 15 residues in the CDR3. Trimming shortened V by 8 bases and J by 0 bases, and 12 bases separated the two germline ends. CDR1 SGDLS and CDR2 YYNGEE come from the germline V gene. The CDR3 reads CASNGGSSYNSPLHF. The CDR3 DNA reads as TGTGCCAGTAACGGGGGAAGCTCCTATAATTCACCCCTCCACTTT.

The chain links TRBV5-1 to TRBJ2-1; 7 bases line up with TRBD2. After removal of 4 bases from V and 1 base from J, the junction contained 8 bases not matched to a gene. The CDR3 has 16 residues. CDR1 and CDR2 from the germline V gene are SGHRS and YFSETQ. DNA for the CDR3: TGCGCCAGCAGCACAGTATCGGGGGGTTCCTACAATGAGCAGTTCTTC. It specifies CASSTVSGGSYNEQFF. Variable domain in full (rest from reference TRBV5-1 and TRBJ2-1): KAGVTQTPRYLIKTRGQQVTLSCSPISGHRSVSWYQQTPGQGLQFLFEYFSETQRNKGNFPGRFSGRQFSNSRSEMNVSTLELGDSALYLCASSTVSGGSYNEQFFGPGTRLTVL.

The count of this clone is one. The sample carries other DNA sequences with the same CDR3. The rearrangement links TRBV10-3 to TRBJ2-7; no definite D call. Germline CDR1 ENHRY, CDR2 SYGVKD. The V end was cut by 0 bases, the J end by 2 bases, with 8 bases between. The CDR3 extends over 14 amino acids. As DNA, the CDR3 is TGTGCCATCAGTGAGTCAGGGCAGCCCTACGAGCAGTACTTC. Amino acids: CAISESGQPYEQYF.

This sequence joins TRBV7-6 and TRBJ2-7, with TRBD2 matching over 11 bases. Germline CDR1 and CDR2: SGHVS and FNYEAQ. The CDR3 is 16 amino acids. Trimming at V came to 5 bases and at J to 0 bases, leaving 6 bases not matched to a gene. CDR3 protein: CASSLRTSGSSYEQYF. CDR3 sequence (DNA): TGTGCCAGCAGCCTGAGGACTAGCGGGTCCTCCTACGAGCAGTACTTC.

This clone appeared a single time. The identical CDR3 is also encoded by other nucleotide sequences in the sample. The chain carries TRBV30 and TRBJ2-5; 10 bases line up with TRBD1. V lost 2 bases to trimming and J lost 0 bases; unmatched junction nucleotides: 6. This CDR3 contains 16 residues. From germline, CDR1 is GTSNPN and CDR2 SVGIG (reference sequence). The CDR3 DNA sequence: TGTGCCTGGAGTTCCATGGGACAGGGGTACCAAGAGACCCAGTACTTC. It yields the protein CAWSSMGQGYQETQYF. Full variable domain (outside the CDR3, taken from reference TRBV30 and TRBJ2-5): SQTIHQWPATLVQPVGSPLSLECTVEGTSNPNLYWYRQAAGRGLQLLFYSVGIGQISSEVPQNLSASRPQDRQFILSSKKLLLSDSGFYLCAWSSMGQGYQETQYFGPGTRLLVL.

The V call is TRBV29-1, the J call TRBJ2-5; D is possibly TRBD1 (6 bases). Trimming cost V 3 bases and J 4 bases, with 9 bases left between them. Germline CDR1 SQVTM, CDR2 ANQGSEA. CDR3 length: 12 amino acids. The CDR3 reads CSVEDSLETQYF. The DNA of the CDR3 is TGCAGCGTTGAGGACAGTCTAGAGACCCAGTACTTC.

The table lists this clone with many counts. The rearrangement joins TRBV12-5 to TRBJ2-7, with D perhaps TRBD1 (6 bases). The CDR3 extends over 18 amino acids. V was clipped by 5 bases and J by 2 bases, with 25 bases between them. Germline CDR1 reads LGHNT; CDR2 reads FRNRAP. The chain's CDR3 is CASGIAFSGTPDPYEQYF. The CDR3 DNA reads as TGTGCTAGTGGTATTGCATTTTCCGGGACACCTGACCCCTACGAGCAGTACTTC.

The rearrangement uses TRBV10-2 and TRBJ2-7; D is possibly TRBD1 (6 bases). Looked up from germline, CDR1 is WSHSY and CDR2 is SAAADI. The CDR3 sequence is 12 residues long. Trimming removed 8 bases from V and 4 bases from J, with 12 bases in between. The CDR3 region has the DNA TGCGCCAGCCGGGACATCCAATACGAGCAGTACTTC. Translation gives CASRDIQYEQYF.

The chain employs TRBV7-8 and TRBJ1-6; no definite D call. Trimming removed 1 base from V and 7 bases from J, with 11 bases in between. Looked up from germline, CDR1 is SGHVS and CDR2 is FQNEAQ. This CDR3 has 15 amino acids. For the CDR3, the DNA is TGTGCCAGCAGCTTAGATGGTAGGGTAAATTCACCCCTCCACTTT. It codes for CASSLDGRVNSPLHF.

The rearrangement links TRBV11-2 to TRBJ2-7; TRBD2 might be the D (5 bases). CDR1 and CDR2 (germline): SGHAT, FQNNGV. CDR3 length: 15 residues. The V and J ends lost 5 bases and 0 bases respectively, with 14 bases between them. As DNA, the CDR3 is TGTGCCAGCAGCCCGAACCGGGGTAGCTCCTACGAGCAGTACTTC. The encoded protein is CASSPNRGSSYEQYF.

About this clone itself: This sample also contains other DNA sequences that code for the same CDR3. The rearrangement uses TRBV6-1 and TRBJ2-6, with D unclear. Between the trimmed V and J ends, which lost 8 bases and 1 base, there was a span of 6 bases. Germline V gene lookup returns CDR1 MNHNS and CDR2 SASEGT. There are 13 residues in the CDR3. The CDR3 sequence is CASGVSGANVLTF. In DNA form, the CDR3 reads TGTGCCAGCGGGGTGTCTGGGGCCAACGTCCTGACTTTC.

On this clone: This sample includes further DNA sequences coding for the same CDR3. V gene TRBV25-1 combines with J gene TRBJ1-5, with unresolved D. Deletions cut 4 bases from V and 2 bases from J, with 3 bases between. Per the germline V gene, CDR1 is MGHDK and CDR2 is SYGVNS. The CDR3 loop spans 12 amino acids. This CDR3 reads CASSVGNQPQHF. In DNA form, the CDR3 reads TGTGCCAGCAGTGTGGGCAATCAGCCCCAGCATTTT.

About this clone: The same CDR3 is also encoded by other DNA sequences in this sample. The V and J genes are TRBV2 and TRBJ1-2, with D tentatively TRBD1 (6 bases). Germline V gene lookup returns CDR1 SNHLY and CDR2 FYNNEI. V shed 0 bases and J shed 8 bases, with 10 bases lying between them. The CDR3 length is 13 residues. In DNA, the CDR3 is TGTGCCAGCAGTGAAGCGCTTCAGGGGGGCTACACCTTC. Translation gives CASSEALQGGYTF.

The CDR3 DNA sequence: TGTGCCAGCAACCGGTTTTTTGAAGCTAACTATGGCTACACCTTC. This encodes CASNRFFEANYGYTF. The chain is built from TRBV5-8 and TRBJ1-2; no clear D gene. This CDR3 is 15 amino acids long. The germline V gene encodes CDR1 SGHTS and CDR2 YDEGEE. V was clipped by 6 bases and J by 0 bases, with 15 bases between them. The complete variable domain, with remaining parts taken from reference TRBV5-8 and TRBJ1-2, reads EAGVTQSPTHLIKTRGQQATLRCSPISGHTSVYWYQQALGLGLQFLLWYDEGEERNRGNFPPRFSGRQFPNYSSELNVNALELEDSALYLCASNRFFEANYGYTFGSGTRLTVV.

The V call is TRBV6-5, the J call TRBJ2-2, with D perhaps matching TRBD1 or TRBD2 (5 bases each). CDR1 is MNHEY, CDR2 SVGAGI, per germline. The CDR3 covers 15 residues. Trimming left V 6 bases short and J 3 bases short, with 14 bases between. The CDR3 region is CASRNRRPHTGELFF. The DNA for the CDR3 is TGTGCCAGCAGAAACAGGAGGCCGCACACCGGGGAGCTGTTTTTT.

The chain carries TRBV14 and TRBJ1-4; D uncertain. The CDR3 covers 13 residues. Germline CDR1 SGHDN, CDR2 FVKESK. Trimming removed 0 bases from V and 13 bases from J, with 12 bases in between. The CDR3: CASSQEITGLLFF. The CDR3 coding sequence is TGTGCCAGCAGCCAAGAGATTACCGGGTTACTGTTTTTT.

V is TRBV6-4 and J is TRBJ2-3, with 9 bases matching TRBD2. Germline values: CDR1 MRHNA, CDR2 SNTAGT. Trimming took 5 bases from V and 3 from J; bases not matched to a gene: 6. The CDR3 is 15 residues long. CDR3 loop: CASSRASGDTDTQYF. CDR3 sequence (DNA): TGTGCCAGCAGTAGGGCTAGCGGGGATACAGATACGCAGTATTTT.

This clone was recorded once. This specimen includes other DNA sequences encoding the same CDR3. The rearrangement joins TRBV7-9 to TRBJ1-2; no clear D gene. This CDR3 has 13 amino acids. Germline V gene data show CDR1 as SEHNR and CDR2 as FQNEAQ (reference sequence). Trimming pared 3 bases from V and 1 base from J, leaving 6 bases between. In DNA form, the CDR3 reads TGTGCCAGCAGCTTGACGGATAACTATGGCTACACCTTC. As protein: CASSLTDNYGYTF.

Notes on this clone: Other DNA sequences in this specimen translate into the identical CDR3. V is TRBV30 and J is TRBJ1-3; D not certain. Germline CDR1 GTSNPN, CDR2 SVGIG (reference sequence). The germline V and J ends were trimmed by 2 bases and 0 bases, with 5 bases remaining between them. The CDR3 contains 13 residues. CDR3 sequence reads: CAWSRRSGNTIYF. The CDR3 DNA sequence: TGTGCCTGGAGTAGACGCTCTGGAAACACCATATATTTT.

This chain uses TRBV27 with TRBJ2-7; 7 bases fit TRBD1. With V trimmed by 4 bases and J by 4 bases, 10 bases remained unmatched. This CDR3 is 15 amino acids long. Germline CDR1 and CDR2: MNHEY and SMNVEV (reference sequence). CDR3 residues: CASSYRDSGPYEQYF. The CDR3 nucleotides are TGTGCCAGCAGTTACCGGGACAGTGGACCTTACGAGCAGTACTTC.

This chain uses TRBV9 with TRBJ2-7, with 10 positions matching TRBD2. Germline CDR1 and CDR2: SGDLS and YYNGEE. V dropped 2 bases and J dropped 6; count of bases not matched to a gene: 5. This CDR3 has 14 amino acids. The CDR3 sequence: CASSVEREGREQYF. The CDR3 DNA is TGTGCCAGCAGCGTGGAGCGGGAGGGTCGCGAGCAGTACTTC.

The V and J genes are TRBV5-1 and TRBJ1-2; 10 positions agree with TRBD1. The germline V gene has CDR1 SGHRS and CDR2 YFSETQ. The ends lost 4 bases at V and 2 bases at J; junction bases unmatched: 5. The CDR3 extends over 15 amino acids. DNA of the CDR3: TGCGCCAGCAGCACCTGGGACAGGGGCAACTATGGCTACACCTTC. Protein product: CASSTWDRGNYGYTF. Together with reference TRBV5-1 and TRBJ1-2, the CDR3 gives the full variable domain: KAGVTQTPRYLIKTRGQQVTLSCSPISGHRSVSWYQQTPGQGLQFLFEYFSETQRNKGNFPGRFSGRQFSNSRSEMNVSTLELGDSALYLCASSTWDRGNYGYTFGSGTRLTVV.